The rows below give T cell receptor beta chains drawn from one sample of a study of human T cells and chemical hapten exposure. TCRdb passed the RACE reads through MiXCR, listing each CDR3 protein once. The data contain more than 250,000 distinct CDR3 sequences, almost 8% of them singletons. The sample in question was whole blood, obtained in connection with sensitization to the hapten diphenylcyclopropenone (DPC). These receptors all stem from a man between 18 and 35 years old with alopecia areata. Some clones in this sample may be carry-over from other donors' samples. The CDR3 runs from the conserved cysteine through the conserved F or W. The D gene is left open where the match is weak.

v_call,cdr3_length,j_call,d_call,cdr3_aa
TRBV20-1,17,TRBJ2-3,TRBD1,CSARTTTGTGSKDTQYF
TRBV7-6,15,TRBJ2-3,.,CASSLAGTGTDTQYF
TRBV10-1,15,TRBJ2-7,TRBD1,CASSKGAEGTYEQYF
TRBV27,14,TRBJ2-7,.,CASSSSPYNGEQYF
TRBV28,11,TRBJ1-6,.,CASSLRSPLHF
TRBV5-4,15,TRBJ1-2,.,CASSNPSETAYGYTF
TRBV11-2,16,TRBJ2-3,TRBD2,CASSTLAAVGTDTQYF
TRBV29-1,13,TRBJ1-1,TRBD1,CSVRGQGGIEAFF
TRBV7-9,15,TRBJ1-4,.,CASSRIDAPNEKLFF
TRBV6-6,15,TRBJ1-2,TRBD1,CASRGQGRSNYGYTF
TRBV6-1,13,TRBJ1-2,.,CASSDLRSIGYTF
TRBV6-6,18,TRBJ2-4,.,CASSPSPVLRGLKNIQYF
TRBV7-9,13,TRBJ2-1,.,CASTPLGYNEQFF
TRBV6-5,15,TRBJ2-2,.,CASIGQPTNTGELFF
TRBV5-1,15,TRBJ1-1,TRBD1,CASSLGDRVDTEAFF
TRBV20-1,14,TRBJ1-5,.,CSARTVYSNQPQHF
TRBV6-5,14,TRBJ1-5,.,CASRLQGRGQPQHF
TRBV27,15,TRBJ1-5,.,CASSSNRNSNQPQHF
TRBV5-1,13,TRBJ1-1,.,CASSLVTGAEAFF
TRBV10-3,15,TRBJ1-5,TRBD1,CATGARGLSDQPQHF
TRBV28,19,TRBJ2-1,TRBD2,CASSLSLLAGKSSYNEQFF
TRBV20-1,15,TRBJ1-5,.,CSARLGGFGNQPQHF
TRBV3-1,14,TRBJ1-4,.,CASSILRSGEKLFF
TRBV7-9,15,TRBJ2-3,TRBD1,CASSGRTGEGDTQYF
TRBV3-1,18,TRBJ2-6,.,CASSQDRSRVSGANVLTF
TRBV28,13,TRBJ2-5,.,CASSLLGGQTQYF
TRBV6-5,14,TRBJ2-5,.,CASSYREKGETQYF
TRBV5-1,14,TRBJ2-5,TRBD1,CASSSGTVRETQYF
TRBV4-1,17,TRBJ1-5,.,CASSQERATDSNQPQHF
TRBV20-1,14,TRBJ2-3,.,CSAVRDLSTDTQYF
TRBV5-1,18,TRBJ2-6,TRBD1,CASSLRAGGPSGANVLTF
TRBV9,14,TRBJ2-3,.,CASSVRVRGLPQYF
TRBV12-3/TRBV12-4,12,TRBJ2-1,.,CASSYGRVRQFF
TRBV6-2/TRBV6-3,14,TRBJ1-2,.,CASSYPPWADGYTF
TRBV12-3/TRBV12-4,14,TRBJ2-3,.,CASSISGTIDTQYF
TRBV4-3,13,TRBJ2-3,.,CASSLQGRDTQYF
TRBV7-2,14,TRBJ2-3,.,CASSLGTPRDTQYF
TRBV18,16,TRBJ2-2,TRBD1,CASSPARGQDTGELFF
TRBV5-1,14,TRBJ2-7,.,CASSLFRGAYEQYF
TRBV7-2,15,TRBJ2-1,TRBD2,CASSFTSGGHNEQFF
TRBV15,17,TRBJ1-3,TRBD1,CATSERTGRTSGNTIYF
TRBV7-9,14,TRBJ1-1,.,CASSYPGMNTEAFF
TRBV10-2,15,TRBJ2-6,.,CASSDRLAGANVLTF
TRBV7-9,14,TRBJ2-2,TRBD1,CASSSTGVLGELFF
TRBV2,15,TRBJ1-1,.,CASSDSLLKNTEAFF
TRBV12-3/TRBV12-4,14,TRBJ1-5,.,CASSGSFGNQPQHF
TRBV6-2/TRBV6-3,15,TRBJ2-7,.,CASSSGGGRAYEQYF
TRBV6-5,16,TRBJ1-2,TRBD1,CASSYSGGDIYYGYTF
TRBV27,13,TRBJ2-2,.,CASSSHPTGELFF
TRBV7-9,15,TRBJ2-1,.,CASSGWIGTYNEQFF
TRBV7-2,18,TRBJ2-1,TRBD2,CASSLRTSGVSSYNEQFF
TRBV12-3/TRBV12-4,12,TRBJ1-1,TRBD1,CATTTGGRGAFF
TRBV6-6,13,TRBJ1-5,TRBD1,CASTRDSHQPQHF
TRBV19,15,TRBJ1-5,.,CASNPGWGEIQPQHF
TRBV7-2,17,TRBJ2-6,.,CASSLFWSPSGANVLTF